The T cell receptor (beta chain) under discussion was sequenced for a study of blood T cells in healthy people across ages. The CDR3 length is 14 residues. CDR1 and CDR2 from the germline V gene are LGHDT and YNNKEL (reference sequence). The junction had 6 bases not matched to a gene; V was cut back by 4 bases and J by 12 bases. A second PCR of about 7 to 12 cycles used a sample-barcoded 5' primer and a J-beta primer mix. Each CDR3 protein is one row after TCRdb ran MiXCR on the 5' RACE reads. Of some 1.4 million distinct CDR3 sequences listed, 42% are singletons. Sequenced material: blood. This chain joins TRBV3-1 and TRBJ1-6; TRBD1 matches 10 bases. This clonotype was sampled from a woman aged 18-35 years in good health. CDR3 sequence: CASSLLGQGKPLHF. The CDR3 DNA reads TGTGCCAGCAGCCTTTTGGGACAGGGGAAACCCCTCCACTTT.